This record concerns one T cell receptor (beta chain) sequence. The CDR3 length is 16 residues. Per the germline V gene, CDR1 is SGHRS and CDR2 is YFSETQ. Trimming took 4 bases from V and 5 from J, leaving 20 bases between them. These data are taken from a study of technical replicates of blood from several donors. Data came from immunoSEQ multiplex PCR; TCRdb stores just in-frame clones and leaves some out. The sample gives around 50,000 clones, about 94% of which show up once; 3.5% to 4.5% is in the top ten. This sequence joins TRBV5-1 and TRBJ2-3; possibly TRBD1 for D (6 bases). Sequencing used PBMCs. The receptor was derived from a human donor in good health. Some clones in this sample may be carry-over from other donors' samples. In nucleotides, the CDR3 is TGCGCCAGCAGCCTGGTCGGGGCAGGGGTTAAAGATACGCAGTATTTT. Its translation is CASSLVGAGVKDTQYF.